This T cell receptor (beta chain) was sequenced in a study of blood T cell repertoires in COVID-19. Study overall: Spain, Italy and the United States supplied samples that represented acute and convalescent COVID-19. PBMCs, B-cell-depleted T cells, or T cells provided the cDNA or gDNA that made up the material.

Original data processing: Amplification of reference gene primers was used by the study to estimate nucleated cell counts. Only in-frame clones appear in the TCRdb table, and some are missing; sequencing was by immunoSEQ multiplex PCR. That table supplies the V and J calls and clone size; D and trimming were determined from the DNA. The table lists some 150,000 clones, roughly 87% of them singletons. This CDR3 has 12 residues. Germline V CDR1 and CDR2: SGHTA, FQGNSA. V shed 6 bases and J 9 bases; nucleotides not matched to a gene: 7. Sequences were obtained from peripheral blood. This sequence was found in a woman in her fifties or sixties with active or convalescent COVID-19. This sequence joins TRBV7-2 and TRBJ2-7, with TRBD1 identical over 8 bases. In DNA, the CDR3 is TGTGCCAGCAGACCAGGACAGGGAACGCAGTACTTC. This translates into CASRPGQGTQYF.